Following are 25 T cell receptor beta chains from one sample sequenced in a study of OX40 agonist ivuxolimab in advanced cancers. Clones were sequenced by immunoSEQ multiplex PCR, and TCRdb holds only the in-frame ones, with some missing. Among 95,000 to 100,000 clones listed, 85% to 95% were seen once. The source was CD4+ or CD8+ T cells sorted from blood, collected in a trial of the OX40 agonist ivuxolimab. The receptors were gathered from an adult with an advanced solid tumor such as melanoma, head and neck, liver or kidney cancer.

The genes are TRBV10-3 and TRBJ2-5; D gene unclear. Trimming left V 10 bases short and J 3 bases short, with 9 bases between. The germline V gene encodes CDR1 ENHRY and CDR2 SYGVKD. This CDR3 region has 11 residues. CDR3 sequence: CATALKETQYF. The CDR3 region has the DNA TGTGCCACCGCCTTAAAAGAGACCCAGTACTTC.

This chain uses TRBV5-1 with TRBJ2-1; D not certain. Germline V gene sequence: CDR1 SGHRS, CDR2 YFSETQ. V lost 6 bases and J lost 0, with 10 bases in between. The CDR3 runs to 14 residues. The CDR3 here is CASNLEPSYNEQFF. The CDR3 DNA reads as TGCGCCAGCAACTTAGAACCCTCCTACAATGAGCAGTTCTTC. The full variable domain, its missing parts supplied by reference TRBV5-1 and TRBJ2-1, is KAGVTQTPRYLIKTRGQQVTLSCSPISGHRSVSWYQQTPGQGLQFLFEYFSETQRNKGNFPGRFSGRQFSNSRSEMNVSTLELGDSALYLCASNLEPSYNEQFFGPGTRLTVL.

The chain employs TRBV9 and TRBJ2-3; D is undetermined. Germline V gene data show CDR1 as SGDLS and CDR2 as YYNGEE. V was cut by 0 bases and J by 5 bases, with 16 bases left in between. This CDR3 spans 16 amino acids. CDR3 in DNA: TGTGCCAGCAGCGTAGTAAGCCTTCCCCCCGAAGATACGCAGTATTTT. Translating it yields CASSVVSLPPEDTQYF.

The chain carries TRBV28 and TRBJ1-1; tentatively, D is TRBD1 (5 bases). Germline CDR1 reads MDHEN; CDR2 reads SYDVKM. The CDR3 totals 14 residues. The V and J ends lost 6 bases and 0 bases respectively, with 11 bases between them. CDR3 protein: CASSSTGLNTEAFF. The DNA for the CDR3 is TGTGCCAGCAGCTCTACAGGCTTGAACACTGAAGCTTTCTTT.

CDR3: CAWSVYRLGEAFF. As DNA, the CDR3 is TGTGCCTGGAGTGTATATCGGCTGGGGGAAGCTTTCTTT. The V and J genes are TRBV30 and TRBJ1-1; D is unresolved. Germline V gene sequence: CDR1 GTSNPN, CDR2 SVGIG (reference sequence). The CDR3 length is 13 residues. V lost 0 bases and J 8 bases, leaving 13 bases between the germline ends.

This rearrangement joins TRBV5-4 to TRBJ2-1; unclear D gene. The V and J ends lost 1 base and 0 bases respectively, with 5 bases between them. The CDR3 loop spans 14 amino acids. CDR1 is SGHNT and CDR2 is YYREEE in the germline V gene (reference sequence). Here the CDR3 reads CASSLSSSYNEQFF. CDR3 in DNA: TGTGCCAGCAGCTTGTCATCCTCCTACAATGAGCAGTTCTTC. The variable domain in full, completed from reference TRBV5-4 and TRBJ2-1, reads ETGVTQSPTHLIKTRGQQVTLRCSSQSGHNTVSWYQQALGQGPQFIFQYYREEENGRGNFPPRFSGLQFPNYSSELNVNALELDDSALYLCASSLSSSYNEQFFGPGTRLTVL.

The gene calls are TRBV15 and TRBJ2-3; D uncertain. Germline V lookup: CDR1 LNHNV, CDR2 YYDKDF (reference sequence). This CDR3 is 15 amino acids long. The V gene lost 1 base and the J gene lost 0 bases, with 8 bases spanning the gap. CDR3 in amino acids: CATSRALTSTDTQYF. CDR3 sequence (DNA): TGTGCCACCAGCAGAGCACTTACTAGCACAGATACGCAGTATTTT.

This chain uses TRBV19 with TRBJ2-1; D is uncertain. Germline CDR1 and CDR2: LNHDA and SQIVND (reference sequence). The CDR3 is 18 amino acids. Trimming took 3 bases from V and 5 from J, leaving 23 bases between them. CDR3 region: CASSIWVRPSNINNEQFF. The CDR3 region has the DNA TGTGCCAGTAGTATTTGGGTCCGGCCTTCGAACATAAACAATGAGCAGTTCTTC.

This chain connects TRBV5-1 to TRBJ2-6; unclear D gene. V shed 2 bases and J shed 0 bases, with 3 bases lying between them. The CDR3 loop spans 14 amino acids. In germline, CDR1 is SGHRS, CDR2 YFSETQ. The CDR3 nucleotides read TGCGCCAGCAGCTTCTACTCTGGGGCCAACGTCCTGACTTTC. Its protein product is CASSFYSGANVLTF.

V is TRBV7-2 and J is TRBJ2-1; no firm D call. Germline lookup yields CDR1 SGHTA and CDR2 FQGNSA. This CDR3 contains 15 residues. Trimming shortened V by 5 bases and J by 6 bases, and 17 bases separated the two germline ends. The CDR3 DNA sequence: TGTGCCAGCAGCGCGCAGGACGGTGGATCCAATGAGCAGTTCTTC. This gives the protein CASSAQDGGSNEQFF.

The chain joins TRBV15 to TRBJ2-7; either TRBD1 or TRBD2 may supply D (5 bases each). Germline V gives CDR1 LNHNV, CDR2 YYDKDF (reference sequence). The CDR3 consists of 15 residues. Trimming removed 1 base at V and 3 bases at J, with 13 bases between. The CDR3 spells CATSRGGGSFYEQYV. CDR3 DNA: TGTGCCACCAGCAGAGGTGGGGGATCTTTCTACGAGCAGTACGTC.

This clone was counted a few times. The V and J genes are TRBV2 and TRBJ1-5; 8 bases line up with TRBD1. The germline gives CDR1 SNHLY, CDR2 FYNNEI. The length of the CDR3 is 13 residues. The junction had 4 bases not matched to a gene; V was cut back by 6 bases and J by 6 bases. The CDR3 spells CASRPTGGQPQHF. The CDR3 DNA reads as TGTGCCAGCAGGCCCACAGGGGGTCAGCCCCAGCATTTT.

This clone was observed a handful of times. Here the CDR3 reads CASSLTDTQYF. DNA for the CDR3: TGTGCCAGCAGTCTCACAGATACGCAGTATTTT. V is TRBV2 and J is TRBJ2-3; D not resolved. Trimming cost V 5 bases and J 2 bases, with 2 bases left between them. Germline assignment: CDR1 SNHLY and CDR2 FYNNEI. The CDR3 loop spans 11 amino acids.

The chain employs TRBV9 and TRBJ2-3; D is ambiguous. V lost 2 bases and J lost 6, with 13 bases in between. CDR1 is SGDLS, CDR2 YYNGEE, per germline. This CDR3 comprises 14 residues. CDR3 DNA: TGTGCCAGCAGCGTTGCGATTTCGGCGGATACGCAGTATTTT. Translating it yields CASSVAISADTQYF.

The chain combines TRBV5-1 with TRBJ1-5; no clear D gene. Looked up from germline, CDR1 is SGHRS and CDR2 is YFSETQ. The ends were cut back, 0 bases at V and 5 bases at J, with 6 bases in the middle. This CDR3 has 13 amino acids. CDR3 amino acids: CASSLGEDQPQHF. The CDR3 DNA sequence: TGCGCCAGCAGCTTGGGGGAGGATCAGCCCCAGCATTTT. The full variable domain, its missing parts supplied by reference TRBV5-1 and TRBJ1-5, is KAGVTQTPRYLIKTRGQQVTLSCSPISGHRSVSWYQQTPGQGLQFLFEYFSETQRNKGNFPGRFSGRQFSNSRSEMNVSTLELGDSALYLCASSLGEDQPQHFGDGTRLSIL.

As DNA, the CDR3 is TGTGCCGGAGGGGCGGGAGGACCCTACAATGAGCAGTTCTTC. This translates into CAGGAGGPYNEQFF. This rearrangement joins TRBV30 to TRBJ2-1, with 8 positions matching TRBD2. With 8 bases clipped from V and 2 bases from J, the junction kept 8 bases outside the gene matches. The germline CDR1 and CDR2 sequences are GTSNPN and SVGIG (reference sequence). This CDR3 is built from 14 residues. The full variable domain, with the rest looked up from reference TRBV30 and TRBJ2-1, is SQTIHQWPATLVQPVGSPLSLECTVEGTSNPNLYWYRQAAGRGLQLLFYSVGIGQISSEVPQNLSASRPQDRQFILSSKKLLLSDSGFYLCAGGAGGPYNEQFFGPGTRLTVL.

This clone has only one observation. The gene calls are TRBV28 and TRBJ1-5, with 7 nucleotides matching TRBD1. CDR3 length equals 14 residues. V lost 2 bases to trimming and J lost 6 bases; unmatched junction nucleotides: 4. Germline V CDR1 and CDR2: MDHEN, SYDVKM. CDR3 loop: CASSLRQGFQPQHF. DNA for the CDR3: TGTGCCAGCAGTTTACGACAGGGTTTTCAGCCCCAGCATTTT.

This clone has just one count. The chain uses TRBV27 and TRBJ2-1; 10 bases align to TRBD2. Per the germline V gene, CDR1 is MNHEY and CDR2 is SMNVEV (reference sequence). With 2 bases clipped from V and 9 bases from J, the junction kept 10 bases outside the gene matches. The CDR3 is 16 residues long. CDR3 coding DNA: TGTGCCAGCAGTTTAATGGCTAGCGGGAGATTCGGTGAGCAGTTCTTC. The encoded protein is CASSLMASGRFGEQFF.

The gene calls are TRBV5-1 and TRBJ2-1, with D possibly matching TRBD2 (7 bases). Germline values: CDR1 SGHRS, CDR2 YFSETQ. Trimming removed 4 bases from V and 3 bases from J, with 17 bases in between. The CDR3 totals 16 residues. CDR3 nucleotide sequence: TGCGCCAGCAGCCCCCTTTCGGGGGGCTTCTACAATGAGCAGTTCTTC. It translates to CASSPLSGGFYNEQFF.

The CDR3 nucleotides read TGTGCCAGTAGTCGGCTAGCGGGGGGGCAAAATGAGCAGTTCTTC. Encoded protein: CASSRLAGGQNEQFF. The chain has TRBV19 and TRBJ2-1; TRBD2 agrees at 12 bases. The germline V gene encodes CDR1 LNHDA and CDR2 SQIVND (reference sequence). Germline trimming cut 5 bases from V and 7 bases from J; bases unmatched to any gene: 6. The CDR3 loop spans 15 amino acids.

This sequence joins TRBV7-2 and TRBJ1-5, with D possibly TRBD1 on 5 matching bases. Germline V gene data show CDR1 as SGHTA and CDR2 as FQGNSA. V was trimmed by 1 base and J by 15 bases, leaving 16 bases between them. The CDR3 loop spans 13 amino acids. The DNA of the CDR3 is TGTGCCAGCAGCTTAGGAACTACGGGACTTCTGCATTTT. Residues: CASSLGTTGLLHF.

CDR3 amino acids: CATSRDVRAGELFF. The CDR3, as DNA: TGTGCCACCAGCAGAGATGTAAGAGCCGGGGAGCTGTTTTTT. This chain joins TRBV15 and TRBJ2-2; the D is unclear. The V gene lost 0 bases and the J gene lost 6 bases, with 8 bases spanning the gap. The CDR3 is 14 amino acids. In germline, CDR1 is LNHNV, CDR2 YYDKDF (reference sequence). Full variable domain (remainder filled in from reference TRBV15 and TRBJ2-2): DAMVIQNPRYQVTQFGKPVTLSCSQTLNHNVMYWYQQKSSQAPKLLFHYYDKDFNNEADTPDNFQSRRPNTSFCFLDIRSPGLGDTAMYLCATSRDVRAGELFFGEGSRLTVL.

The genes are TRBV5-6 and TRBJ1-2; the D is unclear. The germline V and J ends were trimmed by 4 bases and 6 bases, with 16 bases remaining between them. The V gene's germline CDR1 is SGHDT and CDR2 YYEEEE. The CDR3 has 14 residues. CDR3 nucleotide sequence: TGTGCCAGCAGCGTCGACCGTAACACCCATGGCTACACCTTC. Protein sequence: CASSVDRNTHGYTF. Together with reference TRBV5-6 and TRBJ1-2, the CDR3 gives the full variable domain: DAGVTQSPTHLIKTRGQQVTLRCSPKSGHDTVSWYQQALGQGPQFIFQYYEEEERQRGNFPDRFSGHQFPNYSSELNVNALLLGDSALYLCASSVDRNTHGYTFGSGTRLTVV.

The rearrangement joins TRBV30 to TRBJ1-2; 7 bases map to TRBD1. The CDR3 has 13 amino acids. Germline V gene lookup returns CDR1 GTSNPN and CDR2 SVGIG (reference sequence). J lost 2 bases, V lost 4 bases, and 4 bases had no gene match. The CDR3 here is CAWNTRGNYGYTF. Written as DNA, the CDR3 is TGTGCCTGGAACACCAGGGGGAACTATGGCTACACCTTC.

V gene TRBV29-1 combines with J gene TRBJ2-1, with a possible D match to TRBD2 (5 bases). The germline gives CDR1 SQVTM, CDR2 ANQGSEA. The length of the CDR3 is 15 residues. V gave up 4 bases and J gave up 0 bases, with 13 bases separating them. CDR3 nucleotides: TGCAGCGTTGTAGGTGGCCGGGGCTCCTACAATGAGCAGTTCTTC. Protein product: CSVVGGRGSYNEQFF.